The 8 T cell receptor beta chains presented below share a single source sample, sequenced in a study of T cell responses to AZD1222 COVID-19 vaccine. The table came from immunoSEQ multiplex PCR; TCRdb's copy has only in-frame clones and leaves some out. In the table there are roughly 140,000 clones, 75% to 90% of which are singletons. Sequenced material: peripheral blood, taken on day 0 of MenACWY control vaccination. The receptors were sampled from an adult in good health.

This clone was counted a single time. J is TRBJ1-1 and V is TRBV3-1 (or the pseudogene TRBV3-2); unclear D gene. CDR3 length: 11 residues. V lost 4 bases, J lost 4 bases, and 4 bases lay in between. Germline assignment: CDR1 LGHDT and CDR2 YNNKEL (reference sequence). The CDR3 DNA reads as TGTGCCAGCAGCCGAAGCACTGAAGCTTTCTTT. Amino acid sequence: CASSRSTEAFF.

The chain has TRBV24-1 and TRBJ2-5, with D perhaps matching TRBD1 (5 bases). The CDR3 loop spans 15 amino acids. Germline V lookup: CDR1 KGHDR, CDR2 SFDVKD. The V end was cut by 4 bases, the J end by 2 bases, with 13 bases between. The CDR3 DNA is TGTGCCACCAGTGACCCTCGACAGAAACAAGAGACCCAGTACTTC. As protein: CATSDPRQKQETQYF.

V is TRBV6-6 and J is TRBJ1-1, with 7 bases aligning to TRBD1. CDR3 size: 14 residues. V trimming: 7 bases; J trimming: 0 bases; junction bases outside the gene matches: 5. CDR1 MNHNY and CDR2 SVGAGI come from the germline V gene (reference sequence). The CDR3 here is CASTLQGLNTEAFF. CDR3 DNA sequence: TGTGCCAGCACTCTACAGGGGTTGAACACTGAAGCTTTCTTT.

The chain uses TRBV15 and TRBJ1-6, with D tentatively TRBD1 (5 bases). Trimming took 0 bases from V and 9 from J, leaving 9 bases between them. There are 14 residues in the CDR3. Looked up from germline, CDR1 is LNHNV and CDR2 is YYDKDF (reference sequence). In DNA form, the CDR3 reads TGTGCCACCAGCAGAGATAACACAGGTTCACCCCTCCACTTT. Translation gives CATSRDNTGSPLHF. The whole variable domain, remainder taken from reference TRBV15 and TRBJ1-6, is DAMVIQNPRYQVTQFGKPVTLSCSQTLNHNVMYWYQQKSSQAPKLLFHYYDKDFNNEADTPDNFQSRRPNTSFCFLDIRSPGLGDTAMYLCATSRDNTGSPLHFGNGTRLTVT.

This chain links TRBV27 with TRBJ1-4; the match to TRBD1 covers 8 bases. V was pared by 2 bases and J by 5 bases, with 4 bases of the junction left unmatched. From germline, CDR1 is MNHEY and CDR2 SMNVEV (reference sequence). This CDR3 has 15 amino acids. The CDR3 spells CASSLGQGKNEKLFF. Here the CDR3 DNA reads TGTGCCAGCAGTTTAGGACAGGGAAAAAATGAAAAACTGTTTTTT.

The V call is TRBV5-1, the J call TRBJ1-2; 10 bases map to TRBD1. Per the germline V gene, CDR1 is SGHRS and CDR2 is YFSETQ. V shed 0 bases, J shed 8 bases, and the junction held 4 bases outside the gene matches. This CDR3 is 14 amino acids long. CDR3 DNA: TGCGCCAGCAGCTTGGGGGACAGGGGAGGAGGCTACACCTTC. It translates to CASSLGDRGGGYTF.

The chain joins TRBV21-1 to TRBJ1-2; TRBD1, the table's D call, was not compared with the DNA. TRBV21-1 is a pseudogene segment. CDR3 length: 14 amino acids. Here the CDR3 reads CASSKVGQGYGYTF. CDR3 nucleotides: TGTGCCAGCAGCAAAGTGGGACAGGGCTATGGCTACACCTTC.

Only one count was recorded for this clone. The chain couples TRBV10-3 to TRBJ1-2; D is possibly TRBD1 (5 bases). The CDR3 sequence is 11 residues long. CDR1 is ENHRY, CDR2 SYGVKD, per germline. With 8 bases removed from V and 8 bases from J, the gap between germline ends came to 12 bases. The CDR3: CAIGEGKGYTF. The CDR3 DNA reads TGTGCCATCGGAGAGGGGAAGGGCTACACCTTC.